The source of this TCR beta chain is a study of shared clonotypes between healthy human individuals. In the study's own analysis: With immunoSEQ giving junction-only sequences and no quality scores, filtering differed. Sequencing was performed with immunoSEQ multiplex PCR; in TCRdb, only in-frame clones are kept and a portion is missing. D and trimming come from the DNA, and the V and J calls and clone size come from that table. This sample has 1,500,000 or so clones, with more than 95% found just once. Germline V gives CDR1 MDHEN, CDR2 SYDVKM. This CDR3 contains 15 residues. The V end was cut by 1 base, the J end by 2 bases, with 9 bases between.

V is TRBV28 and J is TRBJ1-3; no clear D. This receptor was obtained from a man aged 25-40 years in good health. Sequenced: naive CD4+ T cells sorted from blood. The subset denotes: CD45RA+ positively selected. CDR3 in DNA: TGTGCCAGCAGTTTATCAGTGGCAGCTGGAAACACCATATATTTT. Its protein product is CASSLSVAAGNTIYF.